The text below deals with one T cell receptor (beta chain). V lost 6 bases, J lost 4 bases, and 6 bases lay in between. There are 11 residues in the CDR3. Germline V gene sequence: CDR1 WSHSY, CDR2 SAAADI. Original handling: Quantification of nucleated cells was approximated via reference gene primer amplification. TCRdb's table, derived via immunoSEQ multiplex PCR, lists solely in-frame clones and lacks some. The V and J calls and clone size were taken over from that table, and D and trimming were inferred from the DNA. The table has about 210,000 clones, around nine tenths seen once. The data stem from a study of blood T cell repertoires in COVID-19. Study as a whole: Researchers got acute and convalescent COVID-19 samples from the United States, Italy and Spain. Sample material is recorded as cDNA or gDNA derived from T cells, B-cell-depleted T cells, or PBMCs.

The sequence was collected from a man aged 18 to 30 with active or convalescent COVID-19. The genes are TRBV10-2 and TRBJ1-1; D perhaps matches TRBD1 (5 bases). The source material was peripheral blood. Here the CDR3 DNA reads TGCGCCAGCAGGGACATCACTGAAGCTTTCTTT. This encodes CASRDITEAFF.